Presented here are 20 T cell receptor beta chains from one specimen sequenced in a study of post-analysis software for immune sequencing data (dated by TCRdb to the mid-2010s). These TCRs are of unknown antigen specificity. Results the study describes overall, beyond this receptor: Patients showed significantly higher frequencies than controls for several TRBV segments, among them TRBV5-6, TRBV5-1 and TRBV20-1.

The method behind the library was PCR. Sequenced on an Illumina HiSeq 2500. Unique molecular identifiers were incorporated into TCR beta cDNA libraries to reduce PCR and sequencing biases. TCRdb reanalyzed the raw reads on its own, using fastp at Q25 for trimming and MiXCR for clone calling, and kept in-frame beta chains. All rows with the same CDR3 protein become a single entry with the most common DNA and genes. Across this sample there are fewer than 700,000 distinct CDR3 sequences, with roughly 46% seen only once. The top ten clonotypes cover under 2% of the sample. The sample taken for sequencing was blood. These receptors came from a girl aged 5-17 years with multiple sclerosis.

The chain links TRBV6-5 to TRBJ2-4; D is perhaps TRBD1 (6 bases). Germline values: CDR1 MNHEY, CDR2 SVGAGI. The germline V and J ends were trimmed by 2 bases and 9 bases, with 17 bases remaining between them. The CDR3 spans 15 residues. DNA of the CDR3: TGTGCCAGCAGTTACCTTCGGCAGGGGCAGGGCATTCAGTACTTC. It codes for CASSYLRQGQGIQYF.

The CDR3 DNA is TGTGCCAGCAGTGCCGAGGGGGGCCTAAAGACCCAGTACTTC. Amino acid sequence: CASSAEGGLKTQYF. The chain couples TRBV2 to TRBJ2-4; D could derive from TRBD1 or TRBD2 (6 bases each). The J call is in doubt because the DNA end fits TRBJ2-5 better. Germline V lookup: CDR1 SNHLY, CDR2 FYNNEI. The CDR3 covers 14 residues.

This clonotype was detected only a few times. J is TRBJ1-6 and V is TRBV20-1, with D possibly matching TRBD1 (5 bases). Trimming left V 6 bases short and J 9 bases short, with 15 bases between. This CDR3 region has 13 residues. From germline, CDR1 is DFQATT and CDR2 SNEGSKA (reference sequence). As DNA, the CDR3 is TGCAGTGCGGGGGGGACCGATCGTTCACCCCTCCACTTT. Protein: CSAGGTDRSPLHF.

This clonotype has only one observation. This chain links TRBV15 with TRBJ1-1, with TRBD1 matching 7 bases. V shed 6 bases and J 2 bases; nucleotides not matched to a gene: 6. This CDR3 is 14 amino acids long. Germline-derived CDR1 and CDR2 are LNHNV and YYDKDF (reference sequence). The CDR3 coding sequence is TGTGCCACCAGAAGGGGACAGCTAAACACTGAAGCTTTCTTT. Translation: CATRRGQLNTEAFF. The full variable domain, with the rest looked up from reference TRBV15 and TRBJ1-1, is DAMVIQNPRYQVTQFGKPVTLSCSQTLNHNVMYWYQQKSSQAPKLLFHYYDKDFNNEADTPDNFQSRRPNTSFCFLDIRSPGLGDTAMYLCATRRGQLNTEAFFGQGTRLTVV.

The chain joins TRBV4-2 to TRBJ1-4; D is unclear. Germline V CDR1 and CDR2: LGHNA, YNFKEQ. V shed 1 base and J shed 8 bases, with 11 bases lying between them. The CDR3 spans 14 residues. CDR3 in DNA: TGTGCCAGCAGCCAAGTCCGGCGGGAGGAAAAACTGTTTTTT. It specifies CASSQVRREEKLFF.

The chain uses TRBV9 and TRBJ2-7, with D possibly being TRBD1 or TRBD2 (5 bases each). The CDR3 spans 16 residues. Trimming removed 0 bases at V and 6 bases at J, with 19 bases between. The germline V gene has CDR1 SGDLS and CDR2 YYNGEE. The CDR3: CASSVDIGRGGFEQYF. The CDR3 DNA sequence: TGTGCCAGCAGCGTAGATATCGGACGTGGGGGTTTCGAGCAGTACTTC.

This clonotype was seen many times. The V and J genes are TRBV12-3 or TRBV12-4 and TRBJ2-7; no definite D call. This CDR3 spans 13 amino acids. Trimming cost V 3 bases and J 1 base, with 7 bases left between them. CDR3 DNA sequence: TGTGCCAGCAGTTTGGCAGATTCCTACGAGCAGTACTTC. It yields the protein CASSLADSYEQYF.

This sequence joins TRBV6-6 and TRBJ1-5; 7 bases line up with TRBD1. The CDR3 contains 16 residues. CDR1 is MNHNY, CDR2 SVGAGI, per germline (reference sequence). Trimming took 5 bases from V and 2 from J; bases not matched to a gene: 9. In nucleotides, the CDR3 is TGTGCCAGCAGTGCGACAGGGAATGTTGGCAATCAGCCCCAGCATTTT. Protein: CASSATGNVGNQPQHF.

J is TRBJ2-1 and V is TRBV5-1; 9 bases align to TRBD1. The V gene end was trimmed by 4 bases and the J gene end by 2 bases; junction bases not matched to a gene: 4. The CDR3 extends over 15 amino acids. Germline CDR1 and CDR2: SGHRS and YFSETQ. CDR3 sequence (DNA): TGCGCCAGCAGCGCCGGGACAGGGACCTACAATGAGCAGTTCTTC. Amino acid sequence: CASSAGTGTYNEQFF.

The chain joins TRBV5-1 to TRBJ1-1; possibly TRBD1 for D (6 bases). The CDR3 is made up of 14 amino acids. Germline V gives CDR1 SGHRS, CDR2 YFSETQ. The V gene lost 4 bases and the J gene lost 6 bases, with 16 bases spanning the gap. The CDR3 reads CASSADHRDPEAFF. The CDR3 coding sequence is TGCGCCAGCAGCGCGGACCACAGGGACCCTGAAGCTTTCTTT.

This clonotype was counted many times. The chain employs TRBV6-5 and TRBJ1-2; maybe TRBD1 (6 bases). V lost 4 bases to trimming and J lost 6 bases, with 12 bases between them. The CDR3 extends over 13 amino acids. Germline V CDR1 and CDR2: MNHEY, SVGAGI. The chain's CDR3 is CASSLRQAHGYTF. The CDR3 region has the DNA TGTGCCAGCAGTTTAAGACAGGCCCATGGCTACACCTTC.

The chain couples TRBV6-2 or TRBV6-3 to TRBJ2-7; TRBD1 matches at 9 bases. The V segment lost 5 bases and the J segment 0 bases; nucleotides outside the gene matches: 8. The V gene's germline CDR1 is MNHEY and CDR2 SVGEGT. This CDR3 is 16 amino acids long. CDR3 DNA: TGTGCCAGCAGTCGCCCCGGGACAGGGACCTCCTACGAGCAGTACTTC. This codes for CASSRPGTGTSYEQYF.

This clonotype was counted a few times. The rearrangement joins TRBV9 to TRBJ2-7; TRBD2 agrees at 10 bases. J was trimmed by 2 bases and V by 7 bases; bases with no gene match: 9. Germline-derived CDR1 and CDR2 are SGDLS and YYNGEE. The length of the CDR3 is 15 residues. This chain's CDR3 is CASSLLAGPTYEQYF. The CDR3 region has the DNA TGTGCCAGCTCGCTACTAGCGGGACCAACCTACGAGCAGTACTTC. Complete variable domain (other parts from reference TRBV9 and TRBJ2-7): DSGVTQTPKHLITATGQRVTLRCSPRSGDLSVYWYQQSLDQGLQFLIQYYNGEERAKGNILERFSAQQFPDLHSELNLSSLELGDSALYFCASSLLAGPTYEQYFGPGTRLTVT.

J is TRBJ2-7 and V is TRBV7-2; D is undetermined. The CDR3 covers 12 residues. The V end lost 3 bases, the J end lost 2 bases, and 5 bases lay between the germline ends. Germline-derived CDR1 and CDR2 are SGHTA and FQGNSA. The CDR3 coding sequence is TGTGCCAGCAGCTTCAATACCTACGAGCAGTACTTC. Protein product: CASSFNTYEQYF.

The chain has TRBV29-1 and TRBJ2-3; 8 bases line up with TRBD2. The germline CDR1 and CDR2 sequences are SQVTM and ANQGSEA. V shed 8 bases, J shed 3 bases, and the junction held 13 bases outside the gene matches. This CDR3 is 15 amino acids long. CDR3 nucleotides: TGCAGCCTCGGGGGGGTAGGTTCGAAGACAGATACGCAGTATTTT. Translated: CSLGGVGSKTDTQYF.

The chain joins TRBV20-1 to TRBJ2-3; a weak D match, TRBD1 (7 bases). Germline CDR1 and CDR2: DFQATT and SNEGSKA (reference sequence). The CDR3 consists of 14 residues. Trimming left V 6 bases short and J 6 bases short, with 19 bases between. Here the CDR3 reads CSARGDGPGDTQYF. The CDR3 nucleotides read TGCAGTGCCAGGGGGGACGGCCCGGGGGATACGCAGTATTTT.

The CDR3 reads CASSQETSGRPLGEQYF. The CDR3 DNA follows: TGCGCCAGCAGCCAAGAGACTAGCGGGAGGCCCTTGGGCGAGCAGTACTTC. The J gene is TRBJ2-7, the V gene TRBV4-1; 13 bases agree with TRBD2. Germline loops: CDR1 MGHRA, CDR2 YSYEKL. CDR3 size: 17 residues. J was trimmed by 6 bases and V by 0 bases; bases with no gene match: 8.

This clonotype was counted a few times. V is TRBV5-1 and J is TRBJ2-5, with D maybe TRBD2 (5 bases). Trimming left V 4 bases short and J 4 bases short, with 14 bases between. There are 14 residues in the CDR3. Germline V gene lookup returns CDR1 SGHRS and CDR2 YFSETQ. CDR3 bases: TGCGCCAGCAGCCCAGAGGGCCCTAGAGAGACCCAGTACTTC. Translating it yields CASSPEGPRETQYF.

The CDR3 here is CSARTTGRGSYNEQFF. CDR3 coding DNA: TGCAGTGCTAGAACCACCGGCAGGGGGTCCTACAATGAGCAGTTCTTC. The chain carries TRBV20-1 and TRBJ2-1; 7 bases align to TRBD1. Germline V gene lookup returns CDR1 DFQATT and CDR2 SNEGSKA (reference sequence). The CDR3 is 16 residues long. After removal of 2 bases from V and 1 base from J, the junction contained 8 bases not matched to a gene.

The V gene is TRBV12-3 or TRBV12-4, the J gene TRBJ2-7; D gene uncertain. The CDR3 loop spans 13 amino acids. Trimming pared 1 base from V and 6 bases from J, leaving 10 bases between. The CDR3, as DNA: TGTGCCAGCAGTTTAGAATCGTATGCCGAGCAGTACTTC. It translates to CASSLESYAEQYF.